This TCR beta chain came from a study of cytomegalovirus exposure and HLA in healthy donors. Findings and limits, study-wide: Being productive about 87% or about 30% of the time was typical of most TCR beta V segments in an earlier analysis. Researchers left out some V segments, among them TRBV6-2 and TRBV6-3, as indistinguishable. Rare TCR sequences predominated, though certain public TCRs were found in many donors.

Comments on this clone: As yet, its antigen is unknown.

The PCR used 60 Vbeta and 13 Jbeta primers. Repertoires were generated with immunoSEQ multiplex PCR, while TCRdb's copy carries only in-frame clones and drops some. The profile shows around 130,000 clones, 61% of them singletons. Trimming took 4 bases from V and 8 from J, leaving 18 bases between them. The V gene's germline CDR1 is LNHNV and CDR2 YYDKDF (reference sequence). The CDR3 contains 15 residues. These donors counted as nominally healthy when sampled, but unrecorded immune exposures were likely. The TCR comes from a male donor in good health and CMV-seronegative. Sequencing was carried out using PBMCs. The chain has TRBV15 and TRBJ2-1; D ambiguous. The CDR3 bases are TGTGCCACCAGCACCTCATCCCGTGGAGCCGATGAGCAGTTCTTC. Its translation: CATSTSSRGADEQFF.